Below, 18 T cell receptor beta chains from the same sample are listed, as sequenced in a study of blood T cells in healthy people across ages. The second PCR ran about 6 to 11 cycles with a sample-barcoded 5' primer and J-beta primers. TCRdb analysed the 5' RACE reads with MiXCR anew, one entry per CDR3 protein. The top ten hold about 11% of the sample, which has under 2 million distinct CDR3 sequences, about 32% seen once. Sequencing was done on a sample of blood. All receptors come from a woman in her twenties or thirties in good health.

This sequence joins TRBV4-2 and TRBJ1-2; tentative D call: TRBD1 (5 bases). The CDR3 runs 15 residues. Trimming removed 5 bases at V and 3 bases at J, with 16 bases between. Per germline, CDR1 LGHNA and CDR2 YNFKEQ. This chain's CDR3 is CASSGGGHGDYGYTF. The CDR3 nucleotides read TGTGCCAGCAGCGGGGGAGGTCACGGGGACTATGGCTACACCTTC.

Notes on this clonotype: A much bigger clone sits one base away, suggesting this may be a read error. J is TRBJ2-1 and V is TRBV10-3; tentative D call: TRBD2 (5 bases). With 8 bases removed from V and 6 bases from J, the gap between germline ends came to 14 bases. Germline CDR1 is ENHRY and CDR2 is SYGVKD. This CDR3 region has 13 residues. CDR3 region: CAIEGQQSNEQFF. As DNA, the CDR3 is TGTGCCATCGAGGGCCAGCAGAGCAATGAGCAGTTCTTC.

The rearrangement joins TRBV12-3 or TRBV12-4 to TRBJ2-3, with D tentatively TRBD2 (6 bases). V gave up 10 bases and J gave up 6 bases, with 8 bases separating them. The CDR3 has 10 amino acids. The CDR3 sequence: CAIAGDTQYF. The CDR3 DNA reads TGTGCCATCGCGGGGGATACGCAGTATTTT.

This clonotype was seen ten or more times. The genes are TRBV29-1 and TRBJ1-2; D is perhaps TRBD1 (5 bases). CDR1 is SQVTM and CDR2 is ANQGSEA in the germline V gene. The CDR3 consists of 14 residues. Trimming stripped 6 bases from V and 3 bases from J, with 17 bases between. The CDR3 DNA is TGCAGCGTCGCGATTTTGGGGCGAGACTATGGCTACACCTTC. Translating it yields CSVAILGRDYGYTF.

This clonotype was seen a handful of times. J is TRBJ1-1 and V is TRBV5-1; D not resolved. This CDR3 is built from 12 residues. V lost 6 bases and J lost 2, with 8 bases in between. In germline, CDR1 is SGHRS, CDR2 YFSETQ. The CDR3 DNA reads as TGCGCCAGCATGCGGGAAAACACTGAAGCTTTCTTT. Residues: CASMRENTEAFF.

The chain carries TRBV10-3 and TRBJ1-5; D uncertain. V lost 6 bases, J lost 0 bases, and 6 bases lay in between. This CDR3 has 13 residues. Germline-derived CDR1 and CDR2 are ENHRY and SYGVKD. In nucleotides, the CDR3 is TGTGCCATCAGGGTAGATAGCAATCAGCCCCAGCATTTT. It encodes CAIRVDSNQPQHF.

The sample holds a few counts of this clonotype. The chain joins TRBV6-1 to TRBJ2-5; D is unclear. The better agreement between TRBJ2-7 and the DNA end casts doubt on the J call. The CDR3 is made up of 11 amino acids. Germline loops: CDR1 MNHNS, CDR2 SASEGT. The CDR3 DNA is TGTGCCAGCAGTGCCAGTACCGAGCAGTACTTC. It is translated as CASSASTEQYF.

This chain joins TRBV15 and TRBJ1-2, with 7 bases that match TRBD1. The CDR3 spans 16 residues. J was trimmed by 0 bases and V by 3 bases; bases with no gene match: 7. Germline V gene data show CDR1 as LNHNV and CDR2 as YYDKDF (reference sequence). The CDR3 loop reads CATSRDRSTANYGYTF. CDR3 in DNA: TGTGCCACCAGCAGGGACAGGTCTACCGCTAACTATGGCTACACCTTC.

The sample holds a few counts of this clonotype. This chain links TRBV7-9 with TRBJ2-5, with TRBD1 identical over 7 bases. The CDR3 spans 15 residues. The junction had 10 bases not matched to a gene; V was cut back by 4 bases and J by 5 bases. CDR1 SEHNR and CDR2 FQNEAQ come from the germline V gene (reference sequence). CDR3 region: CASSSTGVWRETQYF. The CDR3 nucleotides are TGTGCCAGCAGCTCCACAGGGGTTTGGCGGGAGACCCAGTACTTC.

A remark on this clonotype: This may stem from a read error, because a much larger clone lies one nucleotide away. The J gene is TRBJ2-7, the V gene TRBV4-1, with 7 bases aligning to TRBD2. Germline V lookup: CDR1 MGHRA, CDR2 YSYEKL. The CDR3 runs 15 residues. In DNA form, the CDR3 reads TGCGCCAGCAGCCAATCGCCTAGCGGAAACTACGGGCAGTACTTC. It translates to CASSQSPSGNYGQYF.

This clonotype has more than one count but fewer than ten. The chain couples TRBV24-1 to TRBJ2-1; 8 bases map to TRBD1. There are 15 residues in the CDR3. Trimming removed 9 bases from V and 0 bases from J; junction bases left unmatched: 6. Germline V lookup: CDR1 KGHDR, CDR2 SFDVKD. The CDR3 DNA is TGTGCCACCTCTAGGACAGGGAGCTCCTACAATGAGCAGTTCTTC. Its translation is CATSRTGSSYNEQFF.

There are a few counts of this clonotype. J is TRBJ2-7 and V is TRBV6-6, with a weak D call TRBD1 (6 bases). V gave up 7 bases and J gave up 0 bases, with 13 bases separating them. The CDR3 totals 14 residues. Germline assignment: CDR1 MNHNY and CDR2 SVGAGI (reference sequence). CDR3 sequence: CASTAGTSSYEQYF. CDR3 DNA sequence: TGTGCCAGCACCGCCGGGACATCCTCCTACGAGCAGTACTTC.

Notes on this clonotype: A read error may account for a junction end that differs from germline. The gene calls are TRBV27 and TRBJ2-1; 8 nucleotides match TRBD2. The CDR3 is 15 residues long. Germline lookup yields CDR1 MNHEY and CDR2 SMNVEV (reference sequence). The DNA of the CDR3 is TGTGCCAGCAGTCCCGCCGGGAGGGCCTATAATGAGCAGTTCTTC. Protein: CASSPAGRAYNEQFF.

This clonotype was seen a single time. This rearrangement joins TRBV3-1 to TRBJ1-2; a weak D match, TRBD1 (5 bases). Germline CDR1 is LGHDT and CDR2 is YNNKEL (reference sequence). This CDR3 region has 17 residues. The V and J ends lost 4 bases and 8 bases respectively, with 26 bases between them. The CDR3 nucleotides are TGTGCCAGCAGCCCCGGTCCGCCCGGGACGAGGGCCGGGGGCTACACCTTC. It yields the protein CASSPGPPGTRAGGYTF.

This clonotype occurred a few times. The CDR3 DNA follows: TGTGCCAGCAGCTTAGGGCTGGACTATGGCTACACCTTC. It yields the protein CASSLGLDYGYTF. V and J are TRBV7-6 and TRBJ1-2; no reliable D call. Looked up from germline, CDR1 is SGHVS and CDR2 is FNYEAQ. The CDR3 sequence is 13 residues long. The V and J ends lost 1 base and 3 bases respectively, with 6 bases between them.

The chain is built from TRBV11-3 and TRBJ2-5, with 7 positions matching TRBD1. This CDR3 comprises 16 residues. The trim removed 1 base at V and 2 bases at J, leaving 7 bases unmatched. Germline CDR1 is SGHNT and CDR2 is YENEEA. The CDR3 DNA reads TGTGCCAGCAGCTTAGGACTAACAGGGGCACAAGAGACCCAGTACTTC. Translating gives CASSLGLTGAQETQYF.

This clonotype was seen a few times. The CDR3 here is CASSYSMTSGRETQYF. In nucleotides, the CDR3 is TGTGCCAGCAGTTACTCTATGACTAGTGGGAGGGAGACCCAGTACTTC. This sequence joins TRBV6-6 and TRBJ2-5; D possibly corresponds to TRBD2 (6 bases). This CDR3 has 16 amino acids. The ends were cut back, 0 bases at V and 5 bases at J, with 16 bases in the middle. Germline CDR1 is MNHNY and CDR2 is SVGAGI (reference sequence).

The V call is TRBV15, the J call TRBJ1-4; 7 bases align to TRBD1. The J segment lost 7 bases and the V segment lost 1 base, leaving 12 bases of the junction unmatched. Germline V gene lookup returns CDR1 LNHNV and CDR2 YYDKDF (reference sequence). The CDR3 length is 17 residues. The CDR3 coding sequence is TGTGCCACCAGCAGAGCTCCGAGGGGACAGAGATTTGAAAAACTGTTTTTT. The encoded protein is CATSRAPRGQRFEKLFF.